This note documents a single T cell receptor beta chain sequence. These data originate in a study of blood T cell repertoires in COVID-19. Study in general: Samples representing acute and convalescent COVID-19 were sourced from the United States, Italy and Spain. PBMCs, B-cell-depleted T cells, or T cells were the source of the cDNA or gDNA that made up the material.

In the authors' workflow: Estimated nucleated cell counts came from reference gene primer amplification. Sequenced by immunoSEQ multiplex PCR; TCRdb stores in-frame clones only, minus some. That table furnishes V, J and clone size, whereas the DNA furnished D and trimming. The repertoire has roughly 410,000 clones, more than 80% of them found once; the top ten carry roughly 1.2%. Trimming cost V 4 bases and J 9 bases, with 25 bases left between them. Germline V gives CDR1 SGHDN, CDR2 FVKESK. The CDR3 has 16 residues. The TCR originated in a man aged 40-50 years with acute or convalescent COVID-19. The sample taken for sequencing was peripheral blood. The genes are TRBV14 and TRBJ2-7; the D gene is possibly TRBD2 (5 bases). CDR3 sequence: CASSLLDSVDMAGQYF. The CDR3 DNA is TGTGCCAGCAGCCTACTAGACTCCGTCGACATGGCCGGGCAGTACTTC.